This record looks at one T cell receptor (beta chain) sequence and its context. V was clipped by 8 bases and J by 4 bases, with 12 bases between them. The V gene's germline CDR1 is DFQATT and CDR2 SNEGSKA (reference sequence). The CDR3 is 11 residues long. TCRdb used MiXCR to reprocess the RT-PCR reads, holding one entry per CDR3 protein. The profile covers about 680,000 distinct CDR3 sequences, with 13% to 15% appearing a single time and roughly 4% taken by the ten largest. The V gene is TRBV20-1, the J gene TRBJ2-7, with D possibly being TRBD1 or TRBD2 (5 bases each). This TCR came from a female donor in good health, serving as a healthy control. Sample: memory CD4+ T cells from blood. In nucleotides, the CDR3 is TGCAGTTCCCTCGGGGCGTACGAGCAGTACTTC. It translates to CSSLGAYEQYF.